This TCR beta chain comes out of a study of Ad26.COV2.S vaccination and SARS-CoV-2 variants. Here immunoSEQ multiplex PCR was the method, and the copy in TCRdb shows in-frame clones only, minus some. This sample has roughly 400,000 clones, with about nine tenths found just once. The treatment here: 15 to 20 received Ad26.COV2.S at low or high dose, single or two shots; 5 received placebo; per-sample allocation not given. Sampling was performed 63 days after the first vaccine or placebo injection. This sample comprised peripheral blood, obtained in a trial of Ad26.COV2.S vaccine versus placebo. The source is a person aged 18-65 years who received the Ad26.COV2.S COVID-19 vaccine or a placebo.

The CDR3 region has the DNA TGTGCCAGCAGCCCGGGGGATCGCAGGCTAGGCTGGGCTTTCTTT. Its translation: CASSPGDRRLGWAFF. The chain carries TRBV28 and TRBJ1-1; weak D call: TRBD1 (5 bases). V lost 6 bases to trimming and J lost 11 bases, with 25 bases between them. The CDR3 contains 15 residues. Looked up from germline, CDR1 is MDHEN and CDR2 is SYDVKM. The full variable domain, its missing parts supplied by reference TRBV28 and TRBJ1-1, is DVKVTQSSRYLVKRTGEKVFLECVQDMDHENMFWYRQDPGLGLRLIYFSYDVKMKEKGDIPEGYSVSREKKERFSLILESASTNQTSMYLCASSPGDRRLGWAFFGQGTRLTVV.